This TCR beta chain was retrieved from a study of blood T cell repertoires in COVID-19. Generated by immunoSEQ multiplex PCR, the TCRdb table keeps only in-frame clones and is missing some. The data hold roughly 250,000 clones, with 84% observed a single time. The CDR3 extends over 15 amino acids. Germline-derived CDR1 and CDR2 are SGDLS and YYNGEE. Trimming removed 0 bases at V and 0 bases at J, with 8 bases between. The sequence derives from a man aged 45-65 years with active or convalescent COVID-19. What was sequenced was peripheral blood. The chain employs TRBV9 and TRBJ2-3, with a weak D call TRBD2 (6 bases). CDR3 residues: CASSVDGTSTDTQYF. CDR3 coding DNA: TGTGCCAGCAGCGTAGATGGGACTAGCACAGATACGCAGTATTTT.